This T cell receptor (beta chain) was sequenced for a study of a mutant IDH1 vaccine in newly diagnosed glioma. Study information: Patients were given eight vaccinations, scheduled in weeks 1, 3, 5, 7, 11, 15, 19 and 23. Patients began vaccination 4-6 weeks after radiotherapy alone, or with temozolomide cycles. Whole-study findings and limits: A vaccine-induced immune response developed in about 93% of the patients. Pseudoprogression apparently lacked any relation to changes in top peripheral T cell clonotypes.

Indicated time point: week 11, during vaccination. The study gave 300 ug of mutant IDH1 20-mer peptide per vaccine dose, with topical imiquimod. Worth noting for this clone: Its antigen is currently unknown.

The method was immunoSEQ multiplex PCR; TCRdb's version includes in-frame clones alone and lacks a portion of them. The repertoire has fewer than 70,000 clones, roughly 90% of them found once; the top ten carry 1.5% to 2.5%. The CDR3 length is 14 residues. CDR1 and CDR2 from the germline V gene are SGHDN and FVKESK. Trimming removed 4 bases from V and 2 bases from J, with 9 bases in between. The V call is TRBV14, the J call TRBJ1-3; D gene unclear. Sample: PBMCs, taken from a glioma patient whose treatment included an IDH1 peptide vaccine. This sequence originates from a man aged 40-50 years with glioma. As DNA, the CDR3 is TGTGCCAGCAGCCTCCGGGCGGCTGGAAACACCATATATTTT. Its translation: CASSLRAAGNTIYF.